This T cell receptor beta chain stems from a study of Ad26.COV2.S vaccination and SARS-CoV-2 variants. Turning to this clone: Its antigen is as yet unknown.

Whole-study findings and limits: The TCR breadth and depth analyses may have produced an underestimate of total T cell responses. Compared with placebo recipients, vaccine recipients had higher spike-specific TCR breadth. Marked by substantial breadth, spike-specific CD8+ and CD4+ T cell responses were reportedly seen after vaccination. Those who received vaccine or placebo ended up with similar non-spike TCR breadth.

The CDR3 is 16 residues long. CDR1 is MNHEY and CDR2 is SMNVEV in the germline V gene (reference sequence). V lost 5 bases to trimming and J lost 7 bases, with 23 bases between them. Method: immunoSEQ multiplex PCR; TCRdb's copy keeps in-frame clones and lacks some. The top ten hold approximately 5% of the sample, which has under 150,000 clones, 86% seen once. The genes are TRBV27 and TRBJ2-5, with a weak D call TRBD2 (6 bases). This sequence originates from a human donor who had recovered from COVID-19. Sequenced here: peripheral blood, sampled after recovery from COVID-19. Here the CDR3 reads CASSPPQEAAGGTQYF. CDR3 nucleotides: TGTGCCAGCAGTCCCCCTCAGGAGGCCGCCGGGGGGACCCAGTACTTC.